What follows is one T cell receptor (beta chain) and its context. PCR primers comprised 60 Vbeta and 13 Jbeta primers. The data were produced by immunoSEQ multiplex PCR, yet TCRdb's version contains in-frame clones alone and is incomplete. The data hold 100,000 to 150,000 clones, with 75% to 85% observed a single time. This entry is derived from a study of cytomegalovirus exposure and HLA in healthy donors. This CDR3 spans 17 amino acids. Trimming at V came to 1 base and at J to 2 bases, leaving 6 bases not matched to a gene. From germline, CDR1 is SGHVS and CDR2 FQNEAQ. Sequencing was done on a sample of PBMCs. This TCR was sampled from a male donor in good health and CMV-seronegative. This chain uses TRBV7-8 with TRBJ2-7; TRBD2 agrees at 12 bases. In DNA, the CDR3 is TGTGCCAGCAGCTTAGAGCGACTAGCGGGGGTTACCTACGAGCAGTACTTC. It yields the protein CASSLERLAGVTYEQYF. The full variable domain, completed using reference TRBV7-8 and TRBJ2-7, is GAGVSQSPRYKVAKRGQDVALRCDPISGHVSLFWYQQALGQGPEFLTYFQNEAQLDKSGLPSDRFFAERPEGSVSTLKIQRTQQEDSAVYLCASSLERLAGVTYEQYFGPGTRLTVT.